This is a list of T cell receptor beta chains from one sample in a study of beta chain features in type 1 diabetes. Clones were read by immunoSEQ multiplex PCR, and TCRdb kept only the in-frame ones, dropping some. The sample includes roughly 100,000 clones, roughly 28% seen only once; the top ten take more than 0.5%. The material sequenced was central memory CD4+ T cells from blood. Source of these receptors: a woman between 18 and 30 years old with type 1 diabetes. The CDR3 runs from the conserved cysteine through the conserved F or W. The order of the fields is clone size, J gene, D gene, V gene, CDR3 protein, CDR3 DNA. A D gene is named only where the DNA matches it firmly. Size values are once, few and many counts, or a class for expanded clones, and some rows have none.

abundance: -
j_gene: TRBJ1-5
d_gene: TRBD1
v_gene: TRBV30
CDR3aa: CAWSVGTGYNQPQHF
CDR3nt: TGTGCCTGGAGCGTCGGGACAGGCTACAATCAGCCCCAGCATTTT

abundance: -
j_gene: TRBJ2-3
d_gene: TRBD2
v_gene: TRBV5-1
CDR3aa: CASSLSTSGTQDTQYF
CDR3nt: TGCGCCAGCAGCTTATCGACTAGCGGGACCCAAGATACGCAGTATTTT

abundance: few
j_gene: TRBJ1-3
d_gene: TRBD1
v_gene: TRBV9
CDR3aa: CASSVSTGNSGNTIYF
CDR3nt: TGTGCCAGCAGCGTATCGACAGGGAACTCTGGAAACACCATATATTTT

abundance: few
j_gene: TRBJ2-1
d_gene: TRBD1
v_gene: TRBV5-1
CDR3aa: CASSHAQGAAYNEQFF
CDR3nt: TGCGCCAGCAGCCACGCCCAGGGGGCCGCCTACAATGAGCAGTTCTTC

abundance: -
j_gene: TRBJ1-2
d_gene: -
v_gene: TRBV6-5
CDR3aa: CASSYSGGNYGYTF
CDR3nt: TGTGCCAGCAGTTACTCTGGGGGGAACTATGGCTACACCTTC

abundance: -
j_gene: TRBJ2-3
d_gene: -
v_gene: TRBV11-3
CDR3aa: CASSPGLSVTDTQYF
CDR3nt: TGTGCCAGCAGCCCGGGACTTTCTGTCACAGATACGCAGTATTTT

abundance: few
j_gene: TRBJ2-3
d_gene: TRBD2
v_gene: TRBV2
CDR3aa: CASSDGRLGDTQYF
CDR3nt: TGTGCCAGCAGTGACGGGAGGTTGGGAGATACGCAGTATTTT

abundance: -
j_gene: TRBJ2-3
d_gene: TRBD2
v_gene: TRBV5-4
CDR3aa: CASSPRTSGSTDTQYF
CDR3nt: TGTGCCAGCAGCCCACGGACTAGCGGGAGCACAGATACGCAGTATTTT

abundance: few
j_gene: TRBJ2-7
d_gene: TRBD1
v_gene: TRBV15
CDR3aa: CATSRDKDRYASYEQYF
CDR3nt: TGTGCCACCAGCAGAGATAAGGACAGGTATGCTTCCTACGAGCAGTACTTC

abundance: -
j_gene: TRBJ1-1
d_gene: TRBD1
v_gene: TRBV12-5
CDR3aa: CASGLQGAATEAFF
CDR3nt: TGTGCTAGTGGTTTACAGGGGGCAGCCACTGAAGCTTTCTTT

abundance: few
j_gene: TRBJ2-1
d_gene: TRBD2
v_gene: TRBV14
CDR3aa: CASSKGRLAGGSDEQFF
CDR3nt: TGTGCCAGCAGCAAAGGGCGACTAGCGGGAGGCAGCGATGAGCAGTTCTTC

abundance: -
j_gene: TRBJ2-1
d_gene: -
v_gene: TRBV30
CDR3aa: CAWSVPRTAPRREQFF
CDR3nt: TGTGCCTGGAGTGTCCCGAGGACAGCCCCAAGAAGGGAGCAGTTCTTC

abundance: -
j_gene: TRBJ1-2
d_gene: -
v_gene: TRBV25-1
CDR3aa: CASSEKQGWGGYTF
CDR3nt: TGTGCCAGCAGTGAGAAGCAGGGATGGGGTGGCTACACCTTC

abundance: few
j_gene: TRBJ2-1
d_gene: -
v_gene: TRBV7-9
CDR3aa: CASSLPGLDEQFF
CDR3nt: TGTGCCAGCAGCCTCCCGGGGTTAGATGAGCAGTTCTTC

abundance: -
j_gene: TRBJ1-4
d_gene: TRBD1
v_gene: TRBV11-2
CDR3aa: CASSLDRDGKLFF
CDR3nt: TGTGCCAGCAGCTTGGACAGGGACGGAAAACTGTTTTTT

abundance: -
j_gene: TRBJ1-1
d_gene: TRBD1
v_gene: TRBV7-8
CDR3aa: CASSAEGGGTEAFF
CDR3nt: TGTGCCAGCAGCGCCGAAGGGGGCGGCACTGAAGCTTTCTTT

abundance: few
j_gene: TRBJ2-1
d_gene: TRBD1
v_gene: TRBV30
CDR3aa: CAWSGQGREQFF
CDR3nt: TGTGCCTGGAGCGGACAGGGGCGAGAGCAGTTCTTC

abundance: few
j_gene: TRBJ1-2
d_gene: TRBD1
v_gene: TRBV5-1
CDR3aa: CASSEDRGQLNYGYTF
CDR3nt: TGCGCCAGCAGCGAGGACAGGGGTCAACTCAACTATGGCTACACCTTC

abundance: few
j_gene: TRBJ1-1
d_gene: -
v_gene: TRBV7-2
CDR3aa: CASSLSPGTEAFF
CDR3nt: TGTGCCAGCAGCTTGAGCCCGGGGACTGAAGCTTTCTTT

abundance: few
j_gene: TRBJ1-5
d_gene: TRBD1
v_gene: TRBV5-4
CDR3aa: CASSLGGTGGGQPQHF
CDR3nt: TGTGCCAGCAGCTTAGGCGGGACAGGGGGGGGACAGCCCCAGCATTTT

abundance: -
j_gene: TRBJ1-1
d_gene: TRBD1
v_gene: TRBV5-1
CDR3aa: CASYNQGTDHEAFF
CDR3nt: TGCGCCAGCTATAATCAAGGGACAGACCATGAAGCTTTCTTT

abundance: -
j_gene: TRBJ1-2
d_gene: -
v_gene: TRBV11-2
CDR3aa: CASSTHLASYGYTF
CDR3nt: TGTGCCAGCAGCACACACCTCGCCTCCTATGGCTACACCTTC

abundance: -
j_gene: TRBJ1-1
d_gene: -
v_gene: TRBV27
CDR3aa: CASRRLTTTGHLNTEAFF
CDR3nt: TGTGCCAGCAGACGTTTGACCACGACAGGACACTTGAACACTGAAGCTTTCTTT

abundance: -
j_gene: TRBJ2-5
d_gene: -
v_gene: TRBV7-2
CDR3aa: CASSLGWSGETQYF
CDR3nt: TGTGCCAGCAGCTTAGGGTGGAGCGGAGAGACCCAGTACTTC

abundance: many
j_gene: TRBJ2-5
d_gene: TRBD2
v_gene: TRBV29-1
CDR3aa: CSVGGRAEETQYF
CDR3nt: TGCAGCGTTGGGGGGAGGGCCGAGGAGACCCAGTACTTC

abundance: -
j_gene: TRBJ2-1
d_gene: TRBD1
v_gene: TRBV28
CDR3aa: CASLDRSNTNEQFF
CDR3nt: TGTGCCAGCTTGGACAGGTCCAACACGAATGAGCAGTTCTTC

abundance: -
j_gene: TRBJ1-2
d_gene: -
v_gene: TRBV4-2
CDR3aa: CASSARSRGNYGYTF
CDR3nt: TGTGCCAGCAGCGCCCGGTCCCGCGGAAACTATGGCTACACCTTC

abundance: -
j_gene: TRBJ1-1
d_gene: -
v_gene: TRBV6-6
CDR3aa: CASSYVTATEAFF
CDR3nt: TGTGCCAGCAGTTACGTGACTGCCACCGAAGCTTTCTTT

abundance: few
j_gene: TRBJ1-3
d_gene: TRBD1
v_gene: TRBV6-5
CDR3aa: CAARDRGSGNTIYF
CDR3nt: TGTGCCGCCCGTGACAGGGGATCTGGAAACACCATATATTTT

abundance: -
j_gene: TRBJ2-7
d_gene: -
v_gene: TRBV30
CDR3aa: CAWSVLGGYEQYF
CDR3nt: TGTGCCTGGAGTGTACTAGGGGGCTACGAGCAGTACTTC

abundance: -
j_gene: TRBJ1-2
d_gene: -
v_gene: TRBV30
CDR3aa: CACPKGTNYGYTF
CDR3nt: TGTGCCTGCCCTAAGGGGACTAACTATGGCTACACCTTC

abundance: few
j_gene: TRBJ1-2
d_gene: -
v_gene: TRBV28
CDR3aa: CASSLPDSNYGYTF
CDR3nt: TGTGCCAGCAGTTTACCGGACAGTAACTATGGCTACACCTTC

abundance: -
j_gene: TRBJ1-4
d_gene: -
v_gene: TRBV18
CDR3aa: CASSPGGYKLFF
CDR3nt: TGTGCCAGCTCACCGGGCGGGTACAAACTGTTTTTT

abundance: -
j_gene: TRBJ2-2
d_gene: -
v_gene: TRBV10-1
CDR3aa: CASSESLGTGELFF
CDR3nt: TGCGCCAGCAGTGAGTCGCTCGGCACCGGGGAGCTGTTTTTT

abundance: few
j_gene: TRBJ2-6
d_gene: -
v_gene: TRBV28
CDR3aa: CASSLAGAGANVLTF
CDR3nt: TGTGCCAGCAGTTTGGCAGGTGCCGGGGCCAACGTCCTGACTTTC

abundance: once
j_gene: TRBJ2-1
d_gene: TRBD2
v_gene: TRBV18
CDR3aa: CASSATSGRAREQFF
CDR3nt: TGTGCCAGCTCAGCTACTAGCGGGAGGGCCCGTGAGCAGTTCTTC

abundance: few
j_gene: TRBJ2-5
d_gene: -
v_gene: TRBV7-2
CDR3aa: CASSLAGAVQETQYF
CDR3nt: TGTGCCAGCAGCTTAGCGGGAGCTGTCCAAGAGACCCAGTACTTC

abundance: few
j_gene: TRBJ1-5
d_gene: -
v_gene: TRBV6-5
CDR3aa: CASSPGRRQPQHF
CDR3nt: TGTGCCAGCAGTCCGGGCCGGAGGCAGCCCCAGCATTTT

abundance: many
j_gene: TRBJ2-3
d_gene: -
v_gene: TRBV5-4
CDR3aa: CASSRDPIDTQYF
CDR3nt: TGTGCCAGCAGTAGAGATCCGATCGATACGCAGTATTTT

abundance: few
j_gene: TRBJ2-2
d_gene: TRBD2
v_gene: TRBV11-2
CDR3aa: CASTPGLATPGELFF
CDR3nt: TGTGCCAGCACCCCGGGACTAGCGACTCCCGGGGAGCTGTTTTTT